This note documents a single TCR beta chain sequence. Its antigen is undetermined. The data were taken from a study of blood T cells in healthy people across ages. General study points: Possibly, changes in expanded clonotypes were confounded because donor CMV status was unknown. Older age coincided with a roughly linear decline in TCR beta diversity per million T cells.

A J-beta primer mix and a sample-barcoded 5' primer were used in a second PCR of roughly 6 to 11 cycles. Each cDNA molecule, via a template-switch adaptor with 12 random nucleotides, was tagged. In TCRdb, the 5' RACE reads were re-called with MiXCR into one record per CDR3 protein. The sample consists of 1.5 million to 1.9 million distinct CDR3 sequences, 42% of them appearing once. The CDR3 covers 14 residues. V shed 5 bases, J shed 13 bases, and the junction held 13 bases outside the gene matches. The germline V gene has CDR1 DFQATT and CDR2 SNEGSKA (reference sequence). The extraction recovered at least 5 micrograms of total RNA per sample.

The sequenced material came from blood. The genes are TRBV20-1 and TRBJ2-4, with 11 bases matching TRBD2. The receptor comes from a woman younger than 35 in good health. The CDR3 DNA sequence: TGCAGTGCTGGCCTAGCGGGAGGAAGCTACGGGCAGTACTTC. This gives the protein CSAGLAGGSYGQYF.